The clone carrying this T cell receptor beta chain turned up a few times. The target antigen is unknown. TCRdb re-called the reads with MiXCR, one entry per CDR3 protein. The sample holds fewer than 550,000 distinct CDR3 sequences, more than 20% seen once. The sample is drawn from a study of T cell repertoires in cytomegalovirus infection. At the level of the study: Both a matching HLA type and CMV infection were indicated by public TCR beta signatures. Broader study findings: The study identified carriers of CMV plus the relevant HLA from cumulative public TCR beta family frequency.

This CDR3 region has 12 residues. V was shortened by 1 base and J by 5 bases, with 5 bases between the two germline ends. Germline V gene sequence: CDR1 LGHDT, CDR2 YNNKEL (reference sequence). Input material: PBMCs. The rearrangement links TRBV3-1 to TRBJ2-5; D not resolved. The sequence was collected from a human donor in good health (CMV status not recorded). Some clones in this sample may be carry-over from other donors' samples. In nucleotides, the CDR3 is TGTGCCAGCAGCCAAGTCTGGGAGACCCAGTACTTC. Translating it yields CASSQVWETQYF.